The rows below give T cell receptor beta chains drawn from one sample of a study of control samples from healthy donors and cancer patients. Some clones are missing from TCRdb's copy, which holds only in-frame ones; the method was immunoSEQ multiplex PCR. Among 90,000 to 110,000 clones listed, around 89% were seen once. Sequencing was done on a sample of blood. Source of these receptors: a woman in her forties or fifties in good health. The CDR3 runs from the conserved cysteine through the conserved F or W.

TRBV10-3 | 17 | CAISDPGTSIGAGELFF
TRBV12-3/TRBV12-4 | 12 | CASRGTAHGYTF
TRBV18 | 15 | CASSPTVNPNTEAFF
TRBV7-8 | 15 | CASSLDGMNTGELFF
TRBV6-5 | 14 | CASSYAYLTDTQYF
TRBV12-3/TRBV12-4 | 12 | CASSFDGYEQYF
TRBV4-3 | 15 | CASSENQGWGEKLFF
TRBV27 | 13 | CASSRQARNEQFF
TRBV7-9 | 12 | CASSSPYNEQFF
TRBV7-3 | 14 | CASSRDSARTEAFF
TRBV19 | 15 | CAPRPDGCLFYGYTF
TRBV6-2/TRBV6-3 | 21 | CASSYSEDNRGSILGNQPQHF
TRBV6-2/TRBV6-3 | 18 | CASSPDGQGAFSNSPLHF
TRBV6-6 | 14 | CASSSPVVSNIQYF
TRBV10-2 | 12 | CASRGENQPQHF
TRBV5-1 | 15 | CASKLAGGMNTEAFF